A selection of T cell receptor beta chains follows, all from one sample in a study of glioma-infiltrating T cells after dendritic cell vaccination. This table comes from immunoSEQ multiplex PCR, and its TCRdb copy is limited to in-frame clones, with some not included. The table includes roughly 88,000 clones, more than 80% detected once. The input for sequencing was blood, taken after dendritic cell vaccination. Source of these receptors: a human donor with glioblastoma. Each CDR3 is given with its conserved first and last residue. The D gene is left open where the match is weak. Only some rows state a clone size, as once, few, many or a class for expanded clones.

CDR3 DNA	CDR3 protein	clone size	V gene	J gene	D gene
TGTGCCAGCTCACCACTCGACACGGCGATAGAGCAGTACTTC	CASSPLDTAIEQYF	NA	TRBV18	TRBJ2-7	NA
TGTGCCAGCAGCCCAGAGGTGTCAGGGGAAAAACTGTTTTTT	CASSPEVSGEKLFF	NA	TRBV5-6	TRBJ1-4	NA
TGTGCCAGCTGGACAGGGATAACTAATGAAAAACTGTTTTTT	CASWTGITNEKLFF	NA	TRBV6-1	TRBJ1-4	TRBD1
TGTGCCAGCAGGACAGGGCTCTCTGAAGCTTTCTTT	CASRTGLSEAFF	NA	TRBV11-2	TRBJ1-1	TRBD1
TGTGCCAGCGGAAACGGAGGGACTGAAGCTTTCTTT	CASGNGGTEAFF	NA	TRBV2	TRBJ1-1	NA
TGTGCCAGCAGCTCGTACAGGAACCACTTT	CASSSYRNHF	NA	TRBV5-8	TRBJ1-6	NA
TGCGCCAGCAGCTTTCAGGACATGAACACTGAAGCTTTCTTT	CASSFQDMNTEAFF	NA	TRBV5-1	TRBJ1-1	NA
TGCGCCAGCAGCGACAGGGGTGGCAATCAGCCCCAGCATTTT	CASSDRGGNQPQHF	once	TRBV5-1	TRBJ1-5	TRBD1
TGCGCCAGCAGCCGAACAGGGGGGGGGAATGAAAAACTGTTTTTT	CASSRTGGGNEKLFF	NA	TRBV5-1	TRBJ1-4	TRBD1
TGCGCCAGCAGCTTGGCCGGGACAGGGGGCAGGGAGACCCAGTACTTC	CASSLAGTGGRETQYF	NA	TRBV5-1	TRBJ2-5	TRBD1
TGTGCCAGCAGTTTTTACGGGGGAATTAGAACTGAAGCTTTCTTT	CASSFYGGIRTEAFF	NA	TRBV27	TRBJ1-1	NA
TGTGCCAGCAGTGAATTAGCGGGGGGCTCCTACGAGCAGTACTTC	CASSELAGGSYEQYF	NA	TRBV2	TRBJ2-7	TRBD2
TGTGCCAGCAGTTTTAGACGGGTTAGCACAGATACGCAGTATTTT	CASSFRRVSTDTQYF	once	TRBV6-6	TRBJ2-3	NA
TGTGCCAGCAGCTCGACGGGACAGGGTATAAGGAGCTATGGCTACACCTTC	CASSSTGQGIRSYGYTF	NA	TRBV5-4	TRBJ1-2	TRBD1
TGCGCCAGCAGCCCGGCAGGGGGCAATCAGCCCCAGCATTTT	CASSPAGGNQPQHF	NA	TRBV5-1	TRBJ1-5	NA
TGTGCCAGCAGCCGACCGGACACCCGAAACGAGCAGTACTTC	CASSRPDTRNEQYF	NA	TRBV6-5	TRBJ2-7	NA
TGTGCCAGCAGCTTAGATAGCGGAAACACAGATACGCAGTATTTT	CASSLDSGNTDTQYF	NA	TRBV7-6	TRBJ2-3	NA
TGTGCCAGCAGTCCCGACAGGGAATATGGCTACACCTTC	CASSPDREYGYTF	NA	TRBV6-1	TRBJ1-2	TRBD1
TGTGCCACCAGCAGAGACGCGGGACAGGGCTACGAAAAACTGTTTTTT	CATSRDAGQGYEKLFF	NA	TRBV15	TRBJ1-4	TRBD1
TGTGCCAGCAGCGTAGGAATGGGACTAGCGGGAGGGGCCTCCTACAATGAGCAGTTCTTC	CASSVGMGLAGGASYNEQFF	NA	TRBV9	TRBJ2-1	TRBD2
TGTGCCAGCTCTGGGGGCAACTATGGCTACACCTTC	CASSGGNYGYTF	NA	TRBV5-6	TRBJ1-2	NA
TGCGCCAGCAGCTATACCGGGGTAAACACCGGGGAGCTGTTTTTT	CASSYTGVNTGELFF	NA	TRBV5-1	TRBJ2-2	NA
TGTGCCAGTAAGGGGCTTGCGGGGGATGAGCAGTTCTTC	CASKGLAGDEQFF	NA	TRBV19	TRBJ2-1	TRBD2
TGTGCCACCAGCAGATCGCGTGTACTAATGGAGACCCAGTACTTC	CATSRSRVLMETQYF	NA	TRBV15	TRBJ2-5	NA
TGTGCCAGCAGCTTCCAACAGGGCACGAACACTGAAGCTTTCTTT	CASSFQQGTNTEAFF	NA	TRBV7-9	TRBJ1-1	NA